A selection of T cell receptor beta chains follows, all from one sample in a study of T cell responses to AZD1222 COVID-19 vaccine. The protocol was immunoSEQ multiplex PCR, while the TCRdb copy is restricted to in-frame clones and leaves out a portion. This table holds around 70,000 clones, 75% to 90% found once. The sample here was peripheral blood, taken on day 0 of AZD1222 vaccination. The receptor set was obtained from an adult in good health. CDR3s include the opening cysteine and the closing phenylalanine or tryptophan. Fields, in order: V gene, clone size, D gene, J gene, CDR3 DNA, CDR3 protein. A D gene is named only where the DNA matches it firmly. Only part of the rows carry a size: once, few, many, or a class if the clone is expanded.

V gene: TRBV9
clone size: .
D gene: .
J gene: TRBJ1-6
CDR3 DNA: TGTGCCAGCAGCGCCCGATCAGGGGATAATTCACCCCTCCACTTT
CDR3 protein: CASSARSGDNSPLHF

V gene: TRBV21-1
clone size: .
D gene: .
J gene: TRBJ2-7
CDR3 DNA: TGTGCCAGCAGCCCCCGACAGGGTGTAACCTACGAGCAGTACTTC
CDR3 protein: CASSPRQGVTYEQYF

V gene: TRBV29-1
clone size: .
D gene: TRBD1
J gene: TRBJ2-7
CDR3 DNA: TGCAGCGTTGAAGATGCGTGGGCAGGGGGAACCTACGAGCAGTACTTC
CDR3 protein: CSVEDAWAGGTYEQYF

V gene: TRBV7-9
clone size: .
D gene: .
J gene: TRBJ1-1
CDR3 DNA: TGTGCCAGCAGTCCTGACACCACTGAAGCTTTCTTT
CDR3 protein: CASSPDTTEAFF

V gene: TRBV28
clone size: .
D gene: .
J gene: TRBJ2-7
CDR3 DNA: TGTGCCAGCAGTTCAGGTACAGGAATCCTCTCCTACGAGCAGTACTTC
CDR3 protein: CASSSGTGILSYEQYF

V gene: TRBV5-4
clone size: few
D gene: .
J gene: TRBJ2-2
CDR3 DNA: TGTGCCAGCAGCTTGTGGACAGCCACCGGGGAGCTGTTTTTT
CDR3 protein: CASSLWTATGELFF

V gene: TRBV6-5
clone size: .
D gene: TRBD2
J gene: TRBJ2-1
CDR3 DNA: TGTGCCAGCAGTTACGGGGGGAGGGCAGTGGATGAGCAGTTCTTC
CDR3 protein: CASSYGGRAVDEQFF

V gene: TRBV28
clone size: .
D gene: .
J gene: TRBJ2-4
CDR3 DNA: TGTGCCAGCAGTTATAAATGGGTTCAGTACTTC
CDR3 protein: CASSYKWVQYF

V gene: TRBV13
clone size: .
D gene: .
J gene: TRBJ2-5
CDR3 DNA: TGTGCCAGCAGCTCGACAGTAGAGACCCAGTACTTC
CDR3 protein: CASSSTVETQYF

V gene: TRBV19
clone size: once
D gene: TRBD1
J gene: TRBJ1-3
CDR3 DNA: TGTGCCAGCGGGACAGGGAGCTCTGGAAACACCATATATTTT
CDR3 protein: CASGTGSSGNTIYF

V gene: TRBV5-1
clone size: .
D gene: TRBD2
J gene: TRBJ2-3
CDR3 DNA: TGCGCCAGCAGCCCTCGGGGGGGCATTGATACGCAGTATTTT
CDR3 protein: CASSPRGGIDTQYF

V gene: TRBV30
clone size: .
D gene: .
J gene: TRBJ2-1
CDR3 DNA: TGTGCCTGGAACCGCCCCTCCTACAATGAGCAGTTCTTC
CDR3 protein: CAWNRPSYNEQFF

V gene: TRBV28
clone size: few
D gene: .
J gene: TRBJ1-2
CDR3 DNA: TGTGCCAGCAGCTCCGGAACGGGGGCGTATGGCTACACCTTC
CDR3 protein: CASSSGTGAYGYTF

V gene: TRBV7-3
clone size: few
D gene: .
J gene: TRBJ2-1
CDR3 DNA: TGTGCCAGCAGCTTAAATGACTTGACGTCCTACAATGAGCAGTTCTTC
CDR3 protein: CASSLNDLTSYNEQFF

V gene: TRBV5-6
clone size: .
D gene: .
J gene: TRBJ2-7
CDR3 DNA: TGTGCCAGCAGCTTGGGGCGCTACTACGAGCAGTACTTC
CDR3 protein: CASSLGRYYEQYF

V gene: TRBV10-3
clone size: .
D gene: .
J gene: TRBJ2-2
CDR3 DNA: TGTGCCATCAGTGGGGTCGGGGGAGATACCGGGGAGCTGTTTTTT
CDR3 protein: CAISGVGGDTGELFF

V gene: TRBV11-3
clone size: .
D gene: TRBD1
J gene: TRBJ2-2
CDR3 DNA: TGTGCCGGCAGGGGGCCGGGGACCGGGGAGCTGTTTTTT
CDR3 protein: CAGRGPGTGELFF

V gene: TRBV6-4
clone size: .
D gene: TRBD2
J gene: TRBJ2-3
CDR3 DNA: TGTGCCAGCAGAAGACTAGCGGGAGTTCCAGATACGCAGTATTTT
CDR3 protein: CASRRLAGVPDTQYF

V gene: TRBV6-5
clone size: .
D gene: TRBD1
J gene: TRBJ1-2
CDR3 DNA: TGTGCCAGCAGTCGCGGGACAGAATATGGCTACACCTTC
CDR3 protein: CASSRGTEYGYTF

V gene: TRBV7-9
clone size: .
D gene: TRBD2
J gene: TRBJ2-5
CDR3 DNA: TGTGCCAGCAGCTCACTAGCGGGGGCAGAGACCCAGTACTTC
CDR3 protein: CASSSLAGAETQYF

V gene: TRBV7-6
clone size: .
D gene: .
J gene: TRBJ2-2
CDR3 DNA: TGTGCCAGCAGCCGAGTCCCCACCGGGGAGCTGTTTTTT
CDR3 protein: CASSRVPTGELFF

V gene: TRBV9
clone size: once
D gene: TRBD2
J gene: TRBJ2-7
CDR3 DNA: TGTGCCAGCAGCGCAACAGGAAATTCGGGGGGCGAGCAGTACTTC
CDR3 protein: CASSATGNSGGEQYF

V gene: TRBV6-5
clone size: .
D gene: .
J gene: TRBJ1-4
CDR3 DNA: TGTGCCAGCAGTTACTCGATGGGCAGGGGCACTGAAAAACTGTTTTTT
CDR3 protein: CASSYSMGRGTEKLFF

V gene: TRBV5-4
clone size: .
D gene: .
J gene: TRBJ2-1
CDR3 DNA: TGTGCCAGCAGCTCGGACGTATCGTTTTACAATGAGCAGTTCTTC
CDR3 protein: CASSSDVSFYNEQFF

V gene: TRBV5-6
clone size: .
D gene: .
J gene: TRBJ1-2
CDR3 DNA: TGTGCCAGCAGCCCCAACACCCCAGGCGACTATGGCTACACCTTC
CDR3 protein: CASSPNTPGDYGYTF

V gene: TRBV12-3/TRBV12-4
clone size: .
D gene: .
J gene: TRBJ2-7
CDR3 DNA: TGTGCCAGCAGTTTGGCAGGGCTGAACGAGCAGTACTTC
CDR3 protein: CASSLAGLNEQYF

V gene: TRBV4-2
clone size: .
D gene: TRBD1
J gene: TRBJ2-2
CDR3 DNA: TGTGCCAGCAGCACCCGGGACAGGGGGCTCGGGGAGCTGTTTTTT
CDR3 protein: CASSTRDRGLGELFF

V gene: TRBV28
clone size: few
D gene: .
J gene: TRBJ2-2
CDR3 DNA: TGTGCCAGCAGTATAACCCAGAGGAACACCGGGGAGCTGTTTTTT
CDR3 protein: CASSITQRNTGELFF